Each of the 23 T cell receptor beta chains below was sequenced from the same sample in a study of Ad26.COV2.S vaccination and SARS-CoV-2 variants. Treatment described: around 19 received Ad26.COV2.S at low or high dose, single or two shots; about 5 received placebo; per-sample allocation not given. Collection of the samples took place on day 63 after the first injection of vaccine or placebo. Some clones are missing from TCRdb's copy, which holds only in-frame ones; the method was immunoSEQ multiplex PCR. The table lists about 470,000 clones, 90% of them singletons. Sequencing was performed on peripheral blood, taken in a trial of Ad26.COV2.S vaccine versus placebo. The receptors come from a person aged 18-60 years who received the Ad26.COV2.S COVID-19 vaccine or a placebo.

The chain couples TRBV4-2 to TRBJ2-6; 7 positions agree with TRBD1. Looked up from germline, CDR1 is LGHNA and CDR2 is YNFKEQ. The CDR3 totals 16 residues. V gave up 4 bases and J gave up 2 bases; unmatched junction bases: 5. In DNA, the CDR3 is TGTGCCAGCAGCCGCCTCGGACAGGCTGGGGCCAACGTCCTGACTTTC. It codes for CASSRLGQAGANVLTF.

This chain joins TRBV2 and TRBJ1-2; D not certain. The V gene's germline CDR1 is SNHLY and CDR2 FYNNEI. There are 15 residues in the CDR3. V was pared by 2 bases and J by 2 bases, with 12 bases between. This chain's CDR3 is CASSESTVLNYGYTF. The CDR3 DNA reads TGTGCCAGCAGTGAAAGTACAGTTCTAAACTATGGCTACACCTTC.

The table lists this clone with a count of one. The chain carries TRBV29-1 and TRBJ1-1; D may be TRBD1 (6 bases). V lost 2 bases, J lost 7 bases, and 20 bases lay in between. Germline V lookup: CDR1 SQVTM, CDR2 ANQGSEA. The CDR3 runs to 15 residues. In DNA, the CDR3 is TGCAGCGTTGAAACGGGGAGCAGGGGAGTGGGTGAAGCTTTCTTT. Amino acid sequence: CSVETGSRGVGEAFF.

This clone occurred a few times. V gene TRBV4-2 combines with J gene TRBJ2-5; unclear D gene. The CDR3 is made up of 15 amino acids. CDR1 LGHNA and CDR2 YNFKEQ come from the germline V gene. Trimming took off 1 base at V and 0 bases at J, with 9 bases between the two ends. The DNA for the CDR3 is TGTGCCAGCAGCCAAGGGCGGTACGACCAAGAGACCCAGTACTTC. Translated: CASSQGRYDQETQYF.

This chain joins TRBV11-3 and TRBJ2-3, with TRBD2 matching 10 bases. This CDR3 region has 15 residues. Germline lookup yields CDR1 SGHNT and CDR2 YENEEA. V shed 5 bases, J shed 2 bases, and the junction held 4 bases outside the gene matches. CDR3 nucleotides: TGTGCCAGCAGCCTCGGACTAGCGGCCACAGATACGCAGTATTTT. Amino acids: CASSLGLAATDTQYF.

This clone was observed a single time. Other DNA sequences of this sample code for an identical CDR3. V and J are TRBV7-9 and TRBJ1-1, with D possibly matching TRBD1 (6 bases). V was clipped by 3 bases and J by 5 bases, with 13 bases between them. CDR3 length: 14 amino acids. Germline values: CDR1 SEHNR, CDR2 FQNEAQ (reference sequence). The DNA for the CDR3 is TGTGCCAGCAGCTTGGGAGGGGGTCGGACTGAAGCTTTCTTT. As protein: CASSLGGGRTEAFF.

This clone was counted only a few times. This rearrangement joins TRBV19 to TRBJ2-5, with D perhaps TRBD1 (6 bases). The CDR3 sequence is 12 residues long. Trimming took off 7 bases at V and 4 bases at J, with 10 bases between the two ends. The germline gives CDR1 LNHDA, CDR2 SQIVND (reference sequence). CDR3 bases: TGTGCCAGTATTTCCAGGGGAGAGACCCAGTACTTC. It translates to CASISRGETQYF.

This chain connects TRBV14 to TRBJ2-3, with no clear D. CDR3 size: 15 residues. V shed 5 bases and J shed 0 bases, with 12 bases lying between them. CDR1 and CDR2 (germline): SGHDN, FVKESK. For the CDR3, the DNA is TGTGCCAGCAGCAAACAAGGTTCTAGCACAGATACGCAGTATTTT. Translating gives CASSKQGSSTDTQYF.

The chain combines TRBV15 with TRBJ2-7; 14 bases fit TRBD2. Germline CDR1 LNHNV, CDR2 YYDKDF (reference sequence). V was clipped by 1 base and J by 4 bases; unmatched bases: 6. The CDR3 loop spans 17 amino acids. The CDR3 protein is CATSRGGTSGRGYEQYF. DNA of the CDR3: TGTGCCACCAGCAGAGGGGGGACTAGCGGGAGAGGTTACGAGCAGTACTTC. The variable domain in full, completed from reference TRBV15 and TRBJ2-7, reads DAMVIQNPRYQVTQFGKPVTLSCSQTLNHNVMYWYQQKSSQAPKLLFHYYDKDFNNEADTPDNFQSRRPNTSFCFLDIRSPGLGDTAMYLCATSRGGTSGRGYEQYFGPGTRLTVT.

The CDR3 reads CASSPGTGFYEQYF. The CDR3 DNA sequence: TGTGCCAGTAGTCCAGGGACAGGGTTCTACGAGCAGTACTTC. J is TRBJ2-7 and V is TRBV19; 9 bases are shared with TRBD1. V was pared by 5 bases and J by 3 bases, with 5 bases of the junction left unmatched. CDR3 size: 14 residues. Germline V gene data show CDR1 as LNHDA and CDR2 as SQIVND (reference sequence).

This clone has just one count. The gene calls are TRBV6-1 and TRBJ1-2, with TRBD1 identical over 8 bases. This CDR3 spans 14 amino acids. From germline, CDR1 is MNHNS and CDR2 SASEGT. Germline trimming cut 1 base from V and 5 bases from J; bases unmatched to any gene: 3. The CDR3 sequence is CASSEVRTGYGYTF. The CDR3 DNA reads TGTGCCAGCAGTGAAGTCAGGACAGGGTATGGCTACACCTTC.

This chain links TRBV10-3 with TRBJ2-5; D is possibly TRBD1 or TRBD2 (7 bases each). This CDR3 is built from 15 residues. V was clipped by 4 bases and J by 5 bases, with 17 bases between them. Germline CDR1 is ENHRY and CDR2 is SYGVKD. CDR3 region: CAISAGGQREETQYF. DNA of the CDR3: TGTGCCATCAGTGCGGGGGGACAGAGGGAGGAGACCCAGTACTTC.

The chain couples TRBV11-3 to TRBJ2-5, with D perhaps matching TRBD1 (5 bases). The CDR3 is 14 residues long. Trimming shortened V by 3 bases and J by 5 bases, and 13 bases separated the two germline ends. CDR1 is SGHNT, CDR2 YENEEA, per germline. CDR3 sequence: CASSLSQGQETQYF. The DNA for the CDR3 is TGTGCCAGCAGCTTGTCTCAGGGTCAGGAGACCCAGTACTTC.

The V call is TRBV11-2, the J call TRBJ2-3, with D possibly TRBD2 on 5 matching bases. In germline, CDR1 is SGHAT, CDR2 FQNNGV. V lost 5 bases, J lost 0 bases, and 12 bases lay in between. The CDR3 consists of 15 residues. The CDR3 loop reads CASSPRVGSTDTQYF. CDR3 coding DNA: TGTGCCAGCAGCCCGCGGGTCGGCAGCACAGATACGCAGTATTTT.

The CDR3 DNA follows: TGTGCCAGCAGCCGGGGAACTAATGAAAAACTGTTTTTT. This sequence encodes CASSRGTNEKLFF. The V call is TRBV11-3, the J call TRBJ1-4, with D unresolved. The ends were cut back, 5 bases at V and 1 base at J, with 5 bases in the middle. The germline CDR1 and CDR2 sequences are SGHNT and YENEEA. This CDR3 has 13 amino acids. The full variable domain, its missing parts supplied by reference TRBV11-3 and TRBJ1-4, is EAGVVQSPRYKIIEKKQPVAFWCNPISGHNTLYWYLQNLGQGPELLIRYENEEAVDDSQLPKDRFSAERLKGVDSTLKIQPAELGDSAVYLCASSRGTNEKLFFGSGTQLSVL.

This clone was seen once. This chain links TRBV6-6 with TRBJ2-4; perhaps TRBD2 as D (7 bases). Trimming left V 3 bases short and J 6 bases short, with 15 bases between. The CDR3 consists of 15 residues. Germline loops: CDR1 MNHNY, CDR2 SVGAGI (reference sequence). CDR3 protein: CASSYPAGASNIQYF. The CDR3 DNA reads TGTGCCAGCAGTTATCCTGCGGGGGCTTCAAACATTCAGTACTTC.

The chain recombines TRBV11-1 with TRBJ2-7, with TRBD1 identical over 8 bases. V gave up 1 base and J gave up 0 bases; unmatched junction bases: 2. The CDR3 contains 15 residues. Per germline, CDR1 SGHAT and CDR2 FQDESV (reference sequence). The CDR3 loop is CASSLEDRVSYEQYF. The CDR3 coding sequence is TGTGCCAGCAGCTTAGAGGACAGGGTCTCCTACGAGCAGTACTTC.

This chain links TRBV13 with TRBJ2-2, with 8 nucleotides matching TRBD1. Germline values: CDR1 PRHDT, CDR2 FYEKMQ (reference sequence). V gave up 5 bases and J gave up 6 bases; unmatched junction bases: 8. The CDR3 sequence is 15 residues long. The CDR3, as DNA: TGTGCCAGCAGCACGTGGACAGGGAGGTCCGGGGAGCTGTTTTTT. Translated, it gives CASSTWTGRSGELFF.

V and J are TRBV9 and TRBJ2-4; TRBD1 is a possible D gene (5 bases). The CDR3 runs 15 residues. Germline CDR1 SGDLS, CDR2 YYNGEE. The V end was cut by 3 bases, the J end by 6 bases, with 16 bases between. This CDR3 reads CASSADTISGNIQYF. The DNA for the CDR3 is TGTGCCAGCAGCGCGGACACCATCTCGGGAAACATTCAGTACTTC.

The chain combines TRBV6-2 or TRBV6-3 with TRBJ2-1; D possibly corresponds to TRBD2 (6 bases). Trimming removed 2 bases from V and 0 bases from J, with 17 bases in between. The CDR3 totals 18 residues. CDR1 and CDR2 from the germline V gene are MNHEY and SVGEGT. The CDR3 sequence: CASSYAASRGSSYNEQFF. The CDR3 nucleotides read TGTGCCAGCAGTTACGCGGCTTCCCGGGGGAGCTCCTACAATGAGCAGTTCTTC.

The chain joins TRBV7-3 to TRBJ2-7; D is ambiguous. V was cut by 1 base and J by 3 bases, with 13 bases left in between. This CDR3 spans 15 amino acids. Germline-derived CDR1 and CDR2 are SGHTA and FQGTGA. The CDR3 sequence is CASSLNPGLIYEQYF. The CDR3 bases are TGTGCCAGCAGCTTAAACCCCGGCCTGATCTACGAGCAGTACTTC.

The chain links TRBV19 to TRBJ2-7; no firm D call. Trimming took 4 bases from V and 3 from J, leaving 7 bases between them. The CDR3 covers 12 residues. Looked up from germline, CDR1 is LNHDA and CDR2 is SQIVND (reference sequence). The CDR3 is CASSTGRYEQYF. The CDR3, as DNA: TGTGCCAGTAGTACCGGCCGCTACGAGCAGTACTTC.

Of note for this clone: An end of the junction does not agree with germline; a read error may underlie this. The V and J genes are TRBV4-3 and TRBJ1-4; the D is unclear. The CDR3 runs 16 residues. Germline V CDR1 and CDR2: LGHNA, YSLEER. CDR3 DNA sequence: TGCACCAGCAGCCAAGATTCACAGTCAACTAATGAAAAACTGTTTTTT. Translation gives CTSSQDSQSTNEKLFF.